Listed here are 14 T cell receptor beta chains from one sample, sequenced in a study of identical twins. TCRdb re-analysed the 5' RACE reads in MiXCR, keeping a single row per CDR3 protein. In the table there are more than 400,000 distinct CDR3 sequences, roughly 15% of which are singletons. This sample was shared with a second study, whose subject was yellow fever vaccine responses in identical twins.

The sequenced sample was CD4+ T cells sorted from blood. Receptor source: a woman aged 18-29 years in good health.

The CDR3 spells CASSPRGRDLNTEAFF. CDR3 in DNA: TGTGCCAGCAGCCCACGTGGCAGGGACCTGAACACTGAAGCTTTCTTT. The gene calls are TRBV28 and TRBJ1-1; a weak D match, TRBD1 (5 bases). V gave up 6 bases and J gave up 0 bases, with 17 bases separating them. The V gene's germline CDR1 is MDHEN and CDR2 SYDVKM. The CDR3 is made up of 16 amino acids.

Only a few counts were recorded for this clonotype. V usage is TRBV12-3 or TRBV12-4 and J usage is TRBJ1-5, with 7 bases lining up with TRBD1. V was pared by 5 bases and J by 4 bases, with 2 bases of the junction left unmatched. The CDR3 is made up of 13 amino acids. The CDR3 reads CASSVDRNQPQHF. CDR3 in DNA: TGTGCCAGCAGTGTGGACAGGAATCAGCCCCAGCATTTT.

The chain carries TRBV24-1 and TRBJ1-2; D is uncertain. V lost 2 bases, J lost 3 bases, and 15 bases lay in between. Germline values: CDR1 KGHDR, CDR2 SFDVKD. This CDR3 comprises 16 residues. CDR3 bases: TGTGCCACCAGTGATTCTAGGAGCCCAAGGGACTATGGCTACACCTTC. Amino acids: CATSDSRSPRDYGYTF.

This chain joins TRBV29-1 and TRBJ2-2; D unclear. The CDR3 totals 12 residues. The germline V and J ends were trimmed by 4 bases and 4 bases, with 7 bases remaining between them. Germline V gene data show CDR1 as SQVTM and CDR2 as ANQGSEA. CDR3 DNA: TGCAGCGTTGCTCATGGCACCGGGGAGCTGTTTTTT. Its protein product is CSVAHGTGELFF.

This clonotype was observed a handful of times. This chain uses TRBV12-3 or TRBV12-4 with TRBJ2-4; 7 bases match TRBD1. V lost 4 bases and J lost 3; bases outside the gene matches: 6. The CDR3 totals 15 residues. The CDR3 loop is CASSYRGSDKNIQYF. The CDR3 nucleotides read TGTGCCAGCAGTTACAGGGGAAGCGACAAAAACATTCAGTACTTC.

This clonotype was counted ten times or more. The genes are TRBV5-1 and TRBJ2-5; TRBD2 matches 11 bases. Germline assignment: CDR1 SGHRS and CDR2 YFSETQ. The CDR3 loop spans 16 amino acids. V lost 4 bases, J lost 5 bases, and 10 bases stayed unmatched. The CDR3 nucleotides are TGCGCCAGCAGCCCGGGGGTGACTAGCGGGGATGAGACCCAGTACTTC. Its protein is CASSPGVTSGDETQYF.

This clonotype has just a few counts. The genes are TRBV9 and TRBJ2-1; D is possibly TRBD1 (5 bases). CDR1 and CDR2 from the germline V gene are SGDLS and YYNGEE. CDR3 length: 15 residues. V lost 0 bases to trimming and J lost 2 bases, with 9 bases between them. In nucleotides, the CDR3 is TGTGCCAGCAGCGTAGACCCAGGGCCCTACAATGAGCAGTTCTTC. Protein: CASSVDPGPYNEQFF.

This chain connects TRBV12-3 or TRBV12-4 to TRBJ1-1; the D is unclear. The CDR3 length is 13 residues. V lost 2 bases and J lost 3, with 7 bases in between. For the CDR3, the DNA is TGTGCCAGCAGTTTAAACACCTACACTGAAGCTTTCTTT. Translated: CASSLNTYTEAFF.

This clonotype was counted ten times or more. CDR3 coding DNA: TGTGCCAGCAGCCCCCTGGGGGTCAACTACAATGAGCAGTTCTTC. It codes for CASSPLGVNYNEQFF. V is TRBV12-3 or TRBV12-4 and J is TRBJ2-1, with D perhaps assigned TRBD1 or TRBD2 (5 bases each). Trimming left V 6 bases short and J 3 bases short, with 15 bases between. This CDR3 has 15 amino acids.

V gene TRBV7-9 combines with J gene TRBJ1-2; D is perhaps TRBD1 (5 bases). Trimming cost V 5 bases and J 3 bases, with 10 bases left between them. This CDR3 has 13 amino acids. Germline lookup yields CDR1 SEHNR and CDR2 FQNEAQ (reference sequence). CDR3 DNA sequence: TGTGCCAGCAGCCCCCAGGGCCACTATGGCTACACCTTC. It yields the protein CASSPQGHYGYTF.

This clonotype has a handful of counts. The chain uses TRBV5-1 and TRBJ1-5, with 9 positions matching TRBD1. There are 15 residues in the CDR3. Germline CDR1 is SGHRS and CDR2 is YFSETQ. The trim removed 1 base at V and 6 bases at J, leaving 5 bases unmatched. The CDR3 sequence is CASSLTGGDGQPQHF. The CDR3 DNA follows: TGCGCCAGCAGCTTGACAGGGGGCGACGGTCAGCCCCAGCATTTT.

A few counts support this clonotype. The rearrangement joins TRBV14 to TRBJ2-1; no firm D call. Trimming cost V 1 base and J 2 bases, with 12 bases left between them. This CDR3 comprises 16 residues. Per germline, CDR1 SGHDN and CDR2 FVKESK. The CDR3 bases are TGTGCCAGCAGCCAAGGCCGCAGCCGCCCCTACAATGAGCAGTTCTTC. This encodes CASSQGRSRPYNEQFF.

The chain is built from TRBV7-6 and TRBJ2-5, with a possible D match to TRBD1 (6 bases). The CDR3 spans 15 residues. The germline V gene encodes CDR1 SGHVS and CDR2 FNYEAQ. Trimming took off 5 bases at V and 5 bases at J, with 18 bases between the two ends. The CDR3 DNA reads TGTGCCAGCAGCCCTACTGGGACACCCAGTGAGACCCAGTACTTC. It translates to CASSPTGTPSETQYF.

This clonotype has only a few counts. The chain carries TRBV7-8 and TRBJ2-7, with 15 nucleotides matching TRBD2. The CDR3 totals 20 residues. Germline V gene data show CDR1 as SGHVS and CDR2 as FQNEAQ. J gave up 4 bases and V 0 bases, and 13 bases lay outside the gene matches. The CDR3 DNA follows: TGTGCCAGCAGCTTAGCGTTCTCGGGACTAGCGGGAGGTAGGGCTTACGAGCAGTACTTC. Amino acid sequence: CASSLAFSGLAGGRAYEQYF.